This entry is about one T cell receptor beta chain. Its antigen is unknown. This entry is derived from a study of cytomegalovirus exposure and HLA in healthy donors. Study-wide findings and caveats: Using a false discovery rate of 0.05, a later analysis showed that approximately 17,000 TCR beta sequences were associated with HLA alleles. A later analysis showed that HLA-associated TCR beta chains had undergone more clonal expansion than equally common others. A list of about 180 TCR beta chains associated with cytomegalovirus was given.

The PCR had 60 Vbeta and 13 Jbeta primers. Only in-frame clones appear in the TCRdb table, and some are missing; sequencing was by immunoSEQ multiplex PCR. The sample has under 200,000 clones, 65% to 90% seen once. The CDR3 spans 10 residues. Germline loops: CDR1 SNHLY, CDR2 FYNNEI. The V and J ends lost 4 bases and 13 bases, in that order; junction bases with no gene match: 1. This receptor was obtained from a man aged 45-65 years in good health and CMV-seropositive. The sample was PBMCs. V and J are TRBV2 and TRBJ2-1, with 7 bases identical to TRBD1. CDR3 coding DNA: TGTGCCAGCAGTGGGACAGGTCAGTTCTTC. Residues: CASSGTGQFF. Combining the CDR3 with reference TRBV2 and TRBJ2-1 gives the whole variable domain EPEVTQTPSHQVTQMGQEVILRCVPISNHLYFYWYRQILGQKVEFLVSFYNNEISEKSEIFDDQFSVERPDGSNFTLKIRSTKLEDSAMYFCASSGTGQFFGPGTRLTVL.